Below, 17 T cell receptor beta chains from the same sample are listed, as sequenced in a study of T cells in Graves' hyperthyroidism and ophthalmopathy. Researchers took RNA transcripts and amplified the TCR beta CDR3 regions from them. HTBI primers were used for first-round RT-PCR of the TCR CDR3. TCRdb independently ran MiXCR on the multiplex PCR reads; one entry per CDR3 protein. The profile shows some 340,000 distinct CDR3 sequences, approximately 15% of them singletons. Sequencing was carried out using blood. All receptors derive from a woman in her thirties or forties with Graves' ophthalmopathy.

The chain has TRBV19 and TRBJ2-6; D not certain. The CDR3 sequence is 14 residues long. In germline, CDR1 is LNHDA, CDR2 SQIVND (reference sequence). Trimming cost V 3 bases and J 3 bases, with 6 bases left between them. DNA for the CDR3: TGTGCCAGTAGTATCCGGGTTGGGGCCAACGTCCTGACTTTC. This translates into CASSIRVGANVLTF.

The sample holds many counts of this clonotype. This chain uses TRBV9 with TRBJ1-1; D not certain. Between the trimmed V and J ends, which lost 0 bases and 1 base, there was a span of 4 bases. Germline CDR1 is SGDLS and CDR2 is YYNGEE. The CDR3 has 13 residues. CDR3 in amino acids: CASSVDWNTEAFF. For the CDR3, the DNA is TGTGCCAGCAGCGTAGATTGGAACACTGAAGCTTTCTTT. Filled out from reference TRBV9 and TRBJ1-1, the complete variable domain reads DSGVTQTPKHLITATGQRVTLRCSPRSGDLSVYWYQQSLDQGLQFLIQYYNGEERAKGNILERFSAQQFPDLHSELNLSSLELGDSALYFCASSVDWNTEAFFGQGTRLTVV.

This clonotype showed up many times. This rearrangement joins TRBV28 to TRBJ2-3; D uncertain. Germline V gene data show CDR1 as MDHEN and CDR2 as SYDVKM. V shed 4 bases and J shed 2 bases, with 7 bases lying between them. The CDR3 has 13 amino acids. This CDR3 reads CASSSPVTDTQYF. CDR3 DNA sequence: TGTGCCAGCAGTTCCCCAGTCACAGATACGCAGTATTTT.

The CDR3 here is CASSLVSSGGELFF. CDR3 DNA: TGTGCCAGCAGCTTAGTTTCTAGCGGCGGGGAGCTGTTTTTT. The rearrangement joins TRBV7-9 to TRBJ2-2; TRBD2 aligns across 7 bases. The CDR3 length is 14 residues. CDR1 and CDR2 (germline): SEHNR, FQNEAQ (reference sequence). Trimming cost V 1 base and J 7 bases; bases outside gene matches: 3. Full variable domain (missing parts from reference TRBV7-9 and TRBJ2-2): DTGVSQNPRHKITKRGQNVTFRCDPISEHNRLYWYRQTLGQGPEFLTYFQNEAQLEKSRLLSDRFSAERPKGSFSTLEIQRTEQGDSAMYLCASSLVSSGGELFFGEGSRLTVL.

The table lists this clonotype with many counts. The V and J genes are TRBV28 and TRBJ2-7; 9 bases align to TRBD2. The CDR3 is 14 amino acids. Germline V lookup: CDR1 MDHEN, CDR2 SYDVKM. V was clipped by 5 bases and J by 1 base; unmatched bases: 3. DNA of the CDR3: TGTGCCAGCAGTCCTAGCGGGACATCCTACGAGCAGTACTTC. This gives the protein CASSPSGTSYEQYF.

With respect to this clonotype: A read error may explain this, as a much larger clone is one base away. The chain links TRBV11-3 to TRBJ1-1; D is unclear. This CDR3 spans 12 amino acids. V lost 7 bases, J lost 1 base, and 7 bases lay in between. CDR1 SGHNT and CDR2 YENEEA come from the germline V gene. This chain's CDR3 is CASNTANTEAFF. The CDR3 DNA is TGTGCCAGCAATACAGCGAACACTGAAGCTTTCTTT.

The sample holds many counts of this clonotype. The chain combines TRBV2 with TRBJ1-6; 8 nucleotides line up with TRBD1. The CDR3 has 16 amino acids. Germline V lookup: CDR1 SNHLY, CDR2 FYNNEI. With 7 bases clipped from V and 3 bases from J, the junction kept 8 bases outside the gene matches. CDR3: CASTPDRARYNSPLHF. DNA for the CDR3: TGTGCCAGCACCCCGGACAGGGCCCGCTATAATTCACCCCTCCACTTT.

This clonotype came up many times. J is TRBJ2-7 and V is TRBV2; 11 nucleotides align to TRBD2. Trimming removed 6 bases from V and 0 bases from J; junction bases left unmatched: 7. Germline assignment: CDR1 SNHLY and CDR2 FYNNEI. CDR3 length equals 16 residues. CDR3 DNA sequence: TGTGCCAGCAGGCCGGCACTAGCGGGGGACTCCTACGAGCAGTACTTC. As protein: CASRPALAGDSYEQYF.

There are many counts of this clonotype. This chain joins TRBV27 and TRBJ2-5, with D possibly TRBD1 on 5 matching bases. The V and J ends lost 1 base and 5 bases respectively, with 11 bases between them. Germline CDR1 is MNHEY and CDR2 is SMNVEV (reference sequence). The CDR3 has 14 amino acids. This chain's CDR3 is CASSLWSGLETQYF. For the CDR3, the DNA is TGTGCCAGCAGTTTATGGTCAGGGTTGGAGACCCAGTACTTC.

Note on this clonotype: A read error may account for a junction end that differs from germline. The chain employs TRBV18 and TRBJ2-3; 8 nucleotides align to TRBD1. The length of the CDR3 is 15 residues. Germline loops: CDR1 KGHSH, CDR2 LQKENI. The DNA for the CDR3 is TGTACCAGCTCACCGGGGACAGGACGCACAGATACGCAGTATTTT. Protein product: CTSSPGTGRTDTQYF.

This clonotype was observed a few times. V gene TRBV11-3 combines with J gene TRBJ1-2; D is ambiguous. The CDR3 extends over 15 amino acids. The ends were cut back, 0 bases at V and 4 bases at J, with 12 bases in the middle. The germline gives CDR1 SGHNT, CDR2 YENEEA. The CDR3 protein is CASSLDPGSSYGYTF. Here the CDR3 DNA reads TGTGCCAGCAGCTTAGACCCAGGCTCCAGCTATGGCTACACCTTC.

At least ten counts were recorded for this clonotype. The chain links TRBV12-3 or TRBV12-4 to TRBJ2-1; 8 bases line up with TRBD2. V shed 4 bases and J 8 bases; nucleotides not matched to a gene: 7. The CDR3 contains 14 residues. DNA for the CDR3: TGTGCCAGCAGTTACAGCGGGAGAGTCGATGAGCAGTTCTTC. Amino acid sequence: CASSYSGRVDEQFF.

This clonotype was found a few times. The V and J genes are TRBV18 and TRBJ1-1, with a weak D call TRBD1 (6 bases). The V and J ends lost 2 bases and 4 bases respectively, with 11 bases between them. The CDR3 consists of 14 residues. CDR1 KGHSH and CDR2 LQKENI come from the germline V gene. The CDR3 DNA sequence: TGTGCCAGCTCACCAAAACAGGGTTCCACTGAAGCTTTCTTT. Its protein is CASSPKQGSTEAFF.

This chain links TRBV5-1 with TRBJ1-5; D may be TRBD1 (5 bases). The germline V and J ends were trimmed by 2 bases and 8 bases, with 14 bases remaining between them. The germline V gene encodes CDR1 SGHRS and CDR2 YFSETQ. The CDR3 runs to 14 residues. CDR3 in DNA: TGCGCCAGCAGCTTTCAGGGTGGAGTTGAGCCCCAGCATTTT. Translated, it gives CASSFQGGVEPQHF.

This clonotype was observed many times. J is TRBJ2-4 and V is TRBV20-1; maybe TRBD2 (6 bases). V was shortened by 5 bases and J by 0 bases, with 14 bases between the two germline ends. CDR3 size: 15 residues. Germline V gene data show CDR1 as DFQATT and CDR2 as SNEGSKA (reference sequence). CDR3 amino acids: CSAYAGGEAKNIQYF. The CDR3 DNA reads TGCAGTGCTTATGCGGGCGGGGAAGCCAAAAACATTCAGTACTTC.

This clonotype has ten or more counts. The CDR3 sequence: CASSSGTGGPGPYNEQFF. In nucleotides, the CDR3 is TGTGCCAGCAGCTCCGGGACAGGGGGCCCGGGGCCTTACAATGAGCAGTTCTTC. The chain is built from TRBV6-1 and TRBJ2-1; TRBD1 agrees at 12 bases. Germline loops: CDR1 MNHNS, CDR2 SASEGT. The CDR3 spans 18 residues. V was clipped by 6 bases and J by 4 bases; unmatched bases: 13.

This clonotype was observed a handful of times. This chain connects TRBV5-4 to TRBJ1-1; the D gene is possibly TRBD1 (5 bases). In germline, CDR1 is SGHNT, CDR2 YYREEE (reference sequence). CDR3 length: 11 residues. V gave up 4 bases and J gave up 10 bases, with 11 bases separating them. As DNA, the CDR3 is TGTGCCAGCAGCAAGGGGACGACAGCTTTCTTT. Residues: CASSKGTTAFF.